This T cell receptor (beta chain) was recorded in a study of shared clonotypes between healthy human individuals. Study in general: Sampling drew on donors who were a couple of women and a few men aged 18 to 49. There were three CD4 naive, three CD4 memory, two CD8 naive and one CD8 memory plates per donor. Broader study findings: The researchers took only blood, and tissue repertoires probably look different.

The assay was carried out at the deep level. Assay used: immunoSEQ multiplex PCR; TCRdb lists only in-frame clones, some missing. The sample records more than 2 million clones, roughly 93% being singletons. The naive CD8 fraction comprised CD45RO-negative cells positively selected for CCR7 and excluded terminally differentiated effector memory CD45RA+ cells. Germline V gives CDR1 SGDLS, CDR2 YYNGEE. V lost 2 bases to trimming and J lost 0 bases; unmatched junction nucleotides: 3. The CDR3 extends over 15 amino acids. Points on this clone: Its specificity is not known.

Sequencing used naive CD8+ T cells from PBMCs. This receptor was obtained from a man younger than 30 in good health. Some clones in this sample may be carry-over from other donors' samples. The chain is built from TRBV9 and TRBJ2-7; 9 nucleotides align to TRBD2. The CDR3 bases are TGTGCCAGCAGCGTTGCTAGCGGGGACTCCTACGAGCAGTACTTC. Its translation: CASSVASGDSYEQYF.